This section outlines one T cell receptor beta chain sequence together with its context. The data stem from a study of blood T cell repertoires in COVID-19. In the study overall: There were acute and convalescent COVID-19 samples, and they came from the United States, Italy and Spain. PBMCs, B-cell-depleted T cells, or T cells provided the cDNA or gDNA that made up the material.

Authors' methods: Nucleated cell number was recorded as an estimate derived from reference gene primer amplification. Sequencing used immunoSEQ multiplex PCR; TCRdb keeps in-frame clones, though not all of them. V, J and clone size were drawn from that table, and D and trimming were deduced from the DNA. The sample lists about 140,000 clones, approximately 78% occurring once. Between the trimmed V and J ends, which lost 5 bases and 6 bases, there was a span of 23 bases. CDR3 length: 17 amino acids. The germline CDR1 and CDR2 sequences are MNHNY and SVGAGI (reference sequence). This receptor was identified in a woman of 80 years or more with acute or convalescent COVID-19. The sequencing input was peripheral blood. V gene TRBV6-6 combines with J gene TRBJ2-1; D is possibly TRBD2 (7 bases). As DNA, the CDR3 is TGTGCCAGCAGTCCACCCTTTGGGGGGGCTCCCTCCAATGAGCAGTTCTTC. Translating it yields CASSPPFGGAPSNEQFF.